The clone carrying this TCR beta chain was seen at least ten times. Its antigen is unknown. The CDR3 extends over 22 amino acids. Germline V gene lookup returns CDR1 MGHDK and CDR2 SYGVNS. Trimming took 7 bases from V and 2 from J; bases not matched to a gene: 22. The sample originates from a study of T-cell reconstitution after alpha-beta-depleted transplantation in children. Study-level results: A year had passed since transplant, and T-cell counts and diversity by then came mostly from newly produced T cells. At day 60, the high TCRbeta diversity found in some patients originated from recipient T cells and thymic progenitors that had survived. Expanded graft clones, several hundred of them, were reportedly the source of alpha-beta T cells about two months after transplant.

TCRbeta library construction was performed incorporating unique molecular identifiers. TCRdb re-called the PCR reads with MiXCR, one entry per CDR3 protein. The sample lists about 98,000 distinct CDR3 sequences; roughly 6% were seen once. Sequenced here: PBMCs, mostly from graft donor cells, sampled 60 days after TCRalphabeta/CD19-depleted stem cell transplant. This clonotype originated in a female patient aged 2-9 years who had a stem cell transplant for Fanconi anemia, so the T cells may come from the graft donor. The J gene is TRBJ2-2, the V gene TRBV25-1; 13 positions match TRBD2. The CDR3 reads CASTQGFAIRLAGGPNTGELFF. The CDR3 region has the DNA TGTGCCAGCACTCAAGGCTTTGCAATACGACTAGCGGGGGGCCCTAACACCGGGGAGCTGTTTTTT. The whole variable domain, remainder taken from reference TRBV25-1 and TRBJ2-2, is EADIYQTPRYLVIGTGKKITLECSQTMGHDKMYWYQQDPGMELHLIHYSYGVNSTEKGDLSSESTVSRIRTEHFPLTLESARPSHTSQYLCASTQGFAIRLAGGPNTGELFFGEGSRLTVL.